The source of this T cell receptor beta chain is a study of beta chain features in type 1 diabetes. After removal of 4 bases from V and 5 bases from J, the junction contained 7 bases not matched to a gene. The germline CDR1 and CDR2 sequences are SGHRS and YFSETQ. The CDR3 loop spans 15 amino acids. Reverse transcription of all isolated RNA meant that expressed TCRB transcripts were sequenced. TCRdb's copy holds only in-frame clones and misses some; the assay was immunoSEQ multiplex PCR. This sample has hundreds of thousands of clones, with 8% found just once. The chain couples TRBV5-1 to TRBJ2-2; 8 bases agree with TRBD1. The sequence came from a woman under 30 in good health. Sample: central memory CD4+ T cells from blood. This CDR3 reads CASSSRGRGTGELFF. CDR3 bases: TGCGCCAGCAGCAGCAGGGGGCGCGGAACCGGGGAGCTGTTTTTT.